This T cell receptor beta chain was sequenced for a study of CD8 T cells in ankylosing spondylitis. At least ten counts were recorded for this clonotype. TCRdb called the 5' RACE reads again in MiXCR, with one record for every CDR3 protein. Here the sample spans around 130,000 distinct CDR3 sequences, roughly 13% being singletons. The CDR3 spans 15 residues. Between the trimmed V and J ends, which lost 2 bases and 0 bases, there was a span of 9 bases. Sequenced material: blood, either unsorted or a sorted T cell fraction (not recorded which). The genes are TRBV12-3 or TRBV12-4 and TRBJ2-3, with D perhaps assigned TRBD1 or TRBD2 (5 bases each). The receptor was derived from a female donor with ankylosing spondylitis or in good health (not recorded which). As DNA, the CDR3 is TGTGCCAGCAGTTTATGGGACCCAAGCACAGATACGCAGTATTTT. Protein sequence: CASSLWDPSTDTQYF.